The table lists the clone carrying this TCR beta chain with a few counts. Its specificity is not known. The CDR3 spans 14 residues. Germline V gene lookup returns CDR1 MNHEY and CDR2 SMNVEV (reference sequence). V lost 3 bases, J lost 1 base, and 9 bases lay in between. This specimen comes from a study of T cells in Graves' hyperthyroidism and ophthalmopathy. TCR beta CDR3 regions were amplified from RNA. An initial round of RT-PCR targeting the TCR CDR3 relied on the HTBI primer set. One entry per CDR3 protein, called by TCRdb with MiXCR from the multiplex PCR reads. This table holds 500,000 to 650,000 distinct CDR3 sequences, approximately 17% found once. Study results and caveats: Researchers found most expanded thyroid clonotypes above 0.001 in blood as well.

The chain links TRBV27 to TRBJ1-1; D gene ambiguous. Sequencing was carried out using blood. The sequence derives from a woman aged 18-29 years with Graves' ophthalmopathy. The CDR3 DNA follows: TGTGCCAGCAGTTTCGGGTTCGGGAACACTGAAGCTTTCTTT. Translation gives CASSFGFGNTEAFF.